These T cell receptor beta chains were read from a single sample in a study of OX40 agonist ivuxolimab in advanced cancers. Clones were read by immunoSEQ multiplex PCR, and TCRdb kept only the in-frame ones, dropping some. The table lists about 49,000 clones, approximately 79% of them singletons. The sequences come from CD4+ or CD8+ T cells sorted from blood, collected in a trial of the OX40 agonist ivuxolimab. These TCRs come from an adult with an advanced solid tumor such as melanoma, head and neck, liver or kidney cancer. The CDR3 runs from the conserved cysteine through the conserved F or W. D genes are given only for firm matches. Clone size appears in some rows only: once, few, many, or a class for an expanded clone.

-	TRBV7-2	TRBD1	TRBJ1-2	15	TGTGCCAGCAGCTTAGCTCCACAGGGGGTTGTGGGCTACACCTTC	CASSLAPQGVVGYTF
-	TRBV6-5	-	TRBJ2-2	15	TGTGCCAGCAGTAGACAGGATTGGGACACCGGGGAGCTGTTTTTT	CASSRQDWDTGELFF
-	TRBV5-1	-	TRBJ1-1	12	TGCGCCAGCAGCTCCCTCCACACTGAAGCTTTCTTT	CASSSLHTEAFF
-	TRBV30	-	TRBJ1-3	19	TGTGCCTGGAGTGATTACCCCAATTTTGTATCTCCCTCTGGAAACACCATATATTTT	CAWSDYPNFVSPSGNTIYF
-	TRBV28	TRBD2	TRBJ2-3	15	TGTGCCAGCAGTTTATGGGCGGGAGAAGCAGATACGCAGTATTTT	CASSLWAGEADTQYF
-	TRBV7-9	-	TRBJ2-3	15	TGTGCCAGCAGCGCCAGCAGGGGACGTCCGGATACGCAGTATTTT	CASSASRGRPDTQYF
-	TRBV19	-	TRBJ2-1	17	TGTGCCAGTACCTCTCTGGGGACGGCCAGCTCCTACAATGAGCAGTTCTTC	CASTSLGTASSYNEQFF
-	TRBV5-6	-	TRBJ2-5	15	TGTGCCAGCAGCTTGATGACTATTGAGACGGAGACCCAGTACTTC	CASSLMTIETETQYF
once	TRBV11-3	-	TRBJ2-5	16	TGTGCCAGCAGCTTAGGCGGGTCCCCCACCCAAGAGACCCAGTACTTC	CASSLGGSPTQETQYF
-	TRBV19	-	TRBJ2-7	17	TGTGCCAGTAGTCGGGACTTTCAACTACGACTAGGCTACGAGCAGTACTTC	CASSRDFQLRLGYEQYF
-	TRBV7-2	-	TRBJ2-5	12	TGTGCCAGCAGACGCGAGGGAGAGACCCAGTACTTC	CASRREGETQYF
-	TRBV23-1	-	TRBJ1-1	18	TGCGCCAGCAGTCAACAAGGTCGGGAGACGGTTCCATCCAACGAAGCTTTCTTT	CASSQQGRETVPSNEAFF
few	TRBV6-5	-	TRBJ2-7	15	TGTGCCAGCAGTTACTCTTTAGGATTAAGGGTCGAGCAGTACTTC	CASSYSLGLRVEQYF
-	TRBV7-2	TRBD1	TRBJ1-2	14	TGTGCCAGCAGCCCGACAGGGATCGACTATGGCTACACCTTC	CASSPTGIDYGYTF
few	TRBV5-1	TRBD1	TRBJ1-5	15	TGCGCCAGCAGCTGGGGAACAGGGGAAGGTCAGCCCCAGCATTTT	CASSWGTGEGQPQHF
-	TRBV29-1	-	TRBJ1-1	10	TGCAGCGTTGGAGTAACTGAAGCTTTCTTT	CSVGVTEAFF
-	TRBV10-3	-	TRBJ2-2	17	TGTGCCATCAGGACCTCGGGGGCGGGAGCAGGGACCGGGGAGCTGTTTTTT	CAIRTSGAGAGTGELFF
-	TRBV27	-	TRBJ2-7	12	TGTGCCAGCAGTTTCCGGGACTACGAGCAGTACTTC	CASSFRDYEQYF
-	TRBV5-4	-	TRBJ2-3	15	TGTGCCAGCAGCTTGGCCGGAGTTTCCACAGATACGCAGTATTTT	CASSLAGVSTDTQYF
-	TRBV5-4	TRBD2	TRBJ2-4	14	TGTGCCAGCAGCATAGCGGGAGGGAAAAACATTCAGTACTTC	CASSIAGGKNIQYF
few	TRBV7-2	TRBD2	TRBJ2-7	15	TGTGCCAGCAGCCGCCAAGCGGGAGGGTCTGTCGAGCAGTACTTC	CASSRQAGGSVEQYF
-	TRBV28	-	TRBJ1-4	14	TGTGCCAGCAGTTTATTAACAGCCAATGAAAAACTGTTTTTT	CASSLLTANEKLFF
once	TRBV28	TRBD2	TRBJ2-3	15	TGTGCCAGCAGGAGCGGGAGTATGGGCACAGATACGCAGTATTTT	CASRSGSMGTDTQYF
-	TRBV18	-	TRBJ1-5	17	TGTGCCAGCTCACCGACCGGGGCCGTGATCGGCAATCAGCCCCAGCATTTT	CASSPTGAVIGNQPQHF
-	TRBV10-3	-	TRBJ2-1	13	TGTGCCACGGGAGGGACAGTACCCAATGAGCAGTTCTTC	CATGGTVPNEQFF
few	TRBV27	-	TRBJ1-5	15	TGTGCCAGCAGTTTAGGACACAATAGCAATCAGCCCCAGCATTTT	CASSLGHNSNQPQHF
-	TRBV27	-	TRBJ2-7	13	TGTGCCAGCAGTAACAGGGCGTCCTACGAGCAGTACTTC	CASSNRASYEQYF
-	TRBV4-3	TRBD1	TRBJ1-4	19	TGCGCCAGCAGCCAGGGGGACAGAAGATTTAAAACAACTAATGAAAAACTGTTTTTT	CASSQGDRRFKTTNEKLFF
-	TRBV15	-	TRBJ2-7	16	TGTGCCACCAGCAGAGTTGTAGCGAGAAGTGACTACGAGCAGTACTTC	CATSRVVARSDYEQYF
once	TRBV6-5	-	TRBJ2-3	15	TGTGCCAGCAGCCGCTTTCGAGACAGCACAGATACGCAGTATTTT	CASSRFRDSTDTQYF